This T cell receptor (beta chain) was obtained from a study of glioma-infiltrating T cells after dendritic cell vaccination. Before vaccination, two weeks after the third vaccination, and at progression, PBMC were collected. The primer mix had 60 V beta and 13 J beta primers. Repertoires were generated with immunoSEQ multiplex PCR, while TCRdb's copy carries only in-frame clones and drops some. The top ten hold about 3% of the sample, which has approximately 82,000 clones, about 87% seen once. With respect to this clone: Its cognate antigen is unknown.

The CDR3 totals 14 residues. Germline V gives CDR1 SGHNT, CDR2 YYREEE (reference sequence). V lost 4 bases and J lost 4; bases outside the gene matches: 7. Study-wide results and limits: Complete blood and tumor specimen sets were limited to few patients.

This receptor was obtained from a human donor with glioblastoma. The sample consisted of blood, taken before dendritic cell vaccination. J is TRBJ1-2 and V is TRBV5-4; TRBD1 matches 7 bases. CDR3 protein: CASSAGQSVYGYTF. DNA of the CDR3: TGTGCCAGCAGCGCGGGACAGTCTGTCTATGGCTACACCTTC.